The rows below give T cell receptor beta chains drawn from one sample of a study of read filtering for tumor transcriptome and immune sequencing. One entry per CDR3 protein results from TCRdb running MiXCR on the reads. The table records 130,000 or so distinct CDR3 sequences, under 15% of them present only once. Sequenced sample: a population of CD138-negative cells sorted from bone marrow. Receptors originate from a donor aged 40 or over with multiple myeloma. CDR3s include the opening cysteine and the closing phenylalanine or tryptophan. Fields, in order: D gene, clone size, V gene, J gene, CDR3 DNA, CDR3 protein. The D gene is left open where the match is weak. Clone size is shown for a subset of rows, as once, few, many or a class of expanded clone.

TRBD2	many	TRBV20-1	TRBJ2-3	TGCAGTGCCTACCCCGCGGGAGTCCGCGCAGATACGCAGTATTTT	CSAYPAGVRADTQYF
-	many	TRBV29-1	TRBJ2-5	TGCAGCGTTGAAGACGACGTGGAGACCCAGTACTTC	CSVEDDVETQYF
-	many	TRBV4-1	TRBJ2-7	TGCGCCAGCAGCCAACAGGAGGGGTCCTACGAGCAGTACTTC	CASSQQEGSYEQYF
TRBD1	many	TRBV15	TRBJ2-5	TGTGCCACCAGCACTCAGGGGGCTGACGAGACCCAGTACTTC	CATSTQGADETQYF
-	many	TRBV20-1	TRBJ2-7	TGCAGTGCTAGAGATCTAGGTGGGGGCGAGCAGTACTTC	CSARDLGGGEQYF
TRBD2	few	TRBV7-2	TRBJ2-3	TGCGGAAGCGGGAGACCCACAGATACGCAGTATTTT	CGSGRPTDTQYF
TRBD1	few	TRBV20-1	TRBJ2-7	TGCAGTGCTAGAGTTGAGGAGACAGGGGCCTACGAGCAGTACTTC	CSARVEETGAYEQYF
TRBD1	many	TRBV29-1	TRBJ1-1	TGCAGCGTATCTCTGGACAGGGATACTGAAGCTTTCTTT	CSVSLDRDTEAFF
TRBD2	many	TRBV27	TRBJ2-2	TGTGCCAGCACGGGGACTAGCGGAGTTCCCGGGGAGCTGTTTTTT	CASTGTSGVPGELFF
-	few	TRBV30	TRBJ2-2	TGTGCCTGGAGTGACGCCAGGGGCGGGGAGCTGTTTTTT	CAWSDARGGELFF
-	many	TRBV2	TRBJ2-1	TGTGCCAGCAGTGAGGACAATGACAATGAGCAGTTCTTC	CASSEDNDNEQFF
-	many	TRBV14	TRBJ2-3	TGTGCCAGCAGCCAATCGGGAGTAGCCACAGATACGCAGTATTTT	CASSQSGVATDTQYF
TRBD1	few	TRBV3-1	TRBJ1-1	TGTGCCAGCAGCCGACGGACAGGGCCGAACACTGAAGCTTTCTTT	CASSRRTGPNTEAFF
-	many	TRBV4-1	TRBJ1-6	TGCGCCAGCAGCCAATTCACTAGCTCCTATAATTCACCCCTCCACTTT	CASSQFTSSYNSPLHF
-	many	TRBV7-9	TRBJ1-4	TGTGCCAGCAGCTCGCCGATACGGGGTAATGAAAAACTGTTTTTT	CASSSPIRGNEKLFF
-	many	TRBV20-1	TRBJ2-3	TGCAGTGCTAGAGATGGGCGCGAAGATACGCAGTATTTT	CSARDGREDTQYF
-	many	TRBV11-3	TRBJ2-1	TGTGCCACGCAGGACCCAAGCTCCTACAATGAGCAGTTCTTC	CATQDPSSYNEQFF
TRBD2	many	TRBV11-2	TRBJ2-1	TGTGCCAGCAGCCCCCGCCCCAGCGGGAAAAAGGACAATGAGCAGTTCTTC	CASSPRPSGKKDNEQFF
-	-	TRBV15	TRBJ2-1	TGTGCCACTGGGACACCGAATGAGCAGTTCTTC	CATGTPNEQFF
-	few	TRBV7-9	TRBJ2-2	TGTGCCAGCAGCTTACGGCGGCAGGAAAACACCGGGGAGCTGTTTTTT	CASSLRRQENTGELFF
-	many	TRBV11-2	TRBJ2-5	TGTGCCAGCAGCTTAACTCCCGGACCTACATGGCGAGAGACCCAGTACTTC	CASSLTPGPTWRETQYF
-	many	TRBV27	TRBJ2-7	TGTGCCAGCAGTTTTAACGGGGCGGGGTTCTCCTACGAGCAGTACTTC	CASSFNGAGFSYEQYF
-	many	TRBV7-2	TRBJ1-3	TGTGCCAGCAGCTTAGTTCGCAGTTCTCTTTCGGGAAACACCATATATTTT	CASSLVRSSLSGNTIYF
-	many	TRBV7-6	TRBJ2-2	TGTGCCAGCAGCTTAGTCCCAGGGTTTACCGGGGAGCTGTTTTTT	CASSLVPGFTGELFF
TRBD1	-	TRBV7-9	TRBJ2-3	TGTGCCAGCAGCTCAGGGACAGTGACAGATACGCAGTATTTT	CASSSGTVTDTQYF
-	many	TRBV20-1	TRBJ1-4	TGCAGTGCTAGAGCTGTCGTCGGTCTCTCCGGAACTAATGAAAAACTGTTTTTT	CSARAVVGLSGTNEKLFF
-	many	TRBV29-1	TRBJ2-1	TGCAGCGTTGGGGATGAGCAGTTCTTC	CSVGDEQFF
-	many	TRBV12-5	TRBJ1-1	TGTGCTAGTGGCCTGACAGAGACTGAAGCTTTCTTT	CASGLTETEAFF
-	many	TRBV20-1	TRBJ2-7	TGCAGTGCTAAGGTGGGAGTCTACGAGCAGTACTTC	CSAKVGVYEQYF